Below, one TCR beta chain is given with its context. In the PCR, 60 Vbeta and 13 Jbeta primers were used. Clones were read by immunoSEQ multiplex PCR, and TCRdb kept only the in-frame ones, dropping some. The sample records more than 200,000 clones, about 83% being singletons. Donors counted as nominally healthy when sampled, yet unrecorded immune exposures were likely. Between the trimmed V and J ends, which lost 4 bases and 2 bases, there was a span of 8 bases. The CDR3 runs 13 residues. Per the germline V gene, CDR1 is KGHSH and CDR2 is LQKENI. This sample was included in a study of cytomegalovirus exposure and HLA in healthy donors.

The receptor was derived from a man aged 35-49 years in good health and CMV-seronegative. The chain uses TRBV18 and TRBJ1-2; D unresolved. What was sequenced was PBMCs. The CDR3 DNA is TGTGCCAGCTCACTTGACAAAAACTATGGCTACACCTTC. Its protein product is CASSLDKNYGYTF.